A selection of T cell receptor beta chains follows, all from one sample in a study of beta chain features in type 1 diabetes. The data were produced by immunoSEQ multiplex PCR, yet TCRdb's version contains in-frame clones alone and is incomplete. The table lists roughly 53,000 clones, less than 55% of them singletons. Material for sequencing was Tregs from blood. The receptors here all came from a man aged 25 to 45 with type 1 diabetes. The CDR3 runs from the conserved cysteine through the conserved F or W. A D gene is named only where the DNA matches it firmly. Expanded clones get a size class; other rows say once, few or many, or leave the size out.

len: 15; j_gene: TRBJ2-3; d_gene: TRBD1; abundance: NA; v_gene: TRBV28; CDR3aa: CASSDTGGMVDTQYF; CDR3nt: TGTGCCAGTAGTGACACAGGGGGCATGGTGGATACGCAGTATTTT
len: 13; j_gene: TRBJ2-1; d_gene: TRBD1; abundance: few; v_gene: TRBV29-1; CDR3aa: CSVAGTVLNEQFF; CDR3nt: TGCAGCGTTGCGGGGACAGTTCTCAATGAGCAGTTCTTC
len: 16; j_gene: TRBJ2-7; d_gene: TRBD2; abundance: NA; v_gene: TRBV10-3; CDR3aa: CAISASGTSGSIEQYF; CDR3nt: TGTGCCATCAGTGCCTCCGGGACTAGCGGGAGTATCGAGCAGTACTTC
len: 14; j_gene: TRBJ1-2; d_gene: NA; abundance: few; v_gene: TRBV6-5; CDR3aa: CASTSWGSNYGYTF; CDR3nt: TGTGCCAGCACGTCTTGGGGCAGCAACTATGGCTACACCTTC
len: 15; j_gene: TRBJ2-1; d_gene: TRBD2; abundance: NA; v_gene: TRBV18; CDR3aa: CASSPPASGRTEQFF; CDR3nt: TGTGCCAGCTCACCACCAGCTAGCGGGAGGACTGAGCAGTTCTTC
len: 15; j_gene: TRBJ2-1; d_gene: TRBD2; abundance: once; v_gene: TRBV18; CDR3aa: CASSLGTIVYNEQFF; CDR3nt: TGTGCCAGCTCACTCGGGACTATCGTTTACAATGAGCAGTTCTTC
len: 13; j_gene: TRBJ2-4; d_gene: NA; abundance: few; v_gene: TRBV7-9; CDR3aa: CASSLAQGNIQYF; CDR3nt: TGTGCCAGCAGCTTAGCGCAGGGTAACATTCAGTACTTC
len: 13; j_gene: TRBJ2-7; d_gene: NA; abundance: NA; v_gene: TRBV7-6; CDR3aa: CASSLAFGYEQYF; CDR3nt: TGTGCCAGCAGCTTAGCGTTCGGCTACGAGCAGTACTTC
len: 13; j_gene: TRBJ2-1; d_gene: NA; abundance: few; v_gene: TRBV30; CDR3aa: CAWSVLFGNEQFF; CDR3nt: TGTGCCTGGAGTGTACTGTTCGGTAATGAGCAGTTCTTC
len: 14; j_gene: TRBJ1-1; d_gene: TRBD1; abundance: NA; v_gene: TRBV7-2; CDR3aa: CASSMGQGRAEAFF; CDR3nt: TGTGCCAGCAGCATGGGACAGGGGAGGGCTGAAGCTTTCTTT
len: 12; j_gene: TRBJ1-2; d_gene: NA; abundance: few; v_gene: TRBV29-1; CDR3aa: CSVEKSSYGYTF; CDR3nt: TGCAGCGTTGAGAAGAGTTCCTATGGCTACACCTTC
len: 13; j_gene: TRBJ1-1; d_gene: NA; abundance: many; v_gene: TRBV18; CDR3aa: CASSPAGNTEAFF; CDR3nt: TGTGCCAGCTCACCCGCAGGGAACACTGAAGCTTTCTTT
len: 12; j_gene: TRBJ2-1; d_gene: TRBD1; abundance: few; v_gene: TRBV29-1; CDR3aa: CSVDRGVNEQFF; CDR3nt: TGCAGCGTGGACAGGGGGGTCAATGAGCAGTTCTTC
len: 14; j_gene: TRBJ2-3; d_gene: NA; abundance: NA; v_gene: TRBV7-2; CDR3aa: CASSIGSHSDTQYF; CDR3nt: TGTGCCAGCAGCATTGGGAGTCACTCAGATACGCAGTATTTT
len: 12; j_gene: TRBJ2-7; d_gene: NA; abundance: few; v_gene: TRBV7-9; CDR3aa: CASSLEMAEQYF; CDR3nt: TGTGCCAGCAGCTTAGAGATGGCCGAGCAGTACTTC
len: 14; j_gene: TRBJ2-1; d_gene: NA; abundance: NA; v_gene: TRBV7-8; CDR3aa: CASSLSTSRGEQFF; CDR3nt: TGTGCCAGCAGCTTAAGCACATCACGAGGTGAGCAGTTCTTC
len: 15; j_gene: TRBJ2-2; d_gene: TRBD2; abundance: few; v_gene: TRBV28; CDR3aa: CASRLAGANTGELFF; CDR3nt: TGTGCCAGCAGACTAGCGGGGGCGAACACCGGGGAGCTGTTTTTT